A single sample gave rise to the 15 T cell receptor beta chains below, sequenced in a study of long-term antiretroviral therapy in people with HIV (dated by TCRdb to the early 2020s). Sequencing of the TRB variable region was done with the immunoSEQ hsTCRB v3.0 assay at survey level resolution. The source is immuneACCESS, and TCRdb retained only in-frame sequences with V and J called. Part of the clones is not carried over; for the studies checked, unresolved V genes explain less than half of this, and the remainder is unexplained. The sample has some 23,000 clones on record, around three quarters of them singletons. The leading ten clones occupy 8% to 10% of the sample. The specimen comprised unsorted PBMCs, sampled 1.2 years after starting antiretroviral therapy. Every receptor here comes from a woman aged 40 to 50 with HIV.

The chain is built from TRBV6-5 and TRBJ1-1, with unresolved D. V gave up 0 bases and J gave up 1 base, with 6 bases separating them. The CDR3 runs 14 residues. In germline, CDR1 is MNHEY, CDR2 SVGAGI. The CDR3 DNA reads TGTGCCAGCAGTTACTCACTGAAGAACACTGAAGCTTTCTTT. Translating gives CASSYSLKNTEAFF.

The chain joins TRBV6-5 to TRBJ1-4; D is uncertain. Trimming left V 3 bases short and J 5 bases short, with 13 bases between. The germline CDR1 and CDR2 sequences are MNHEY and SVGAGI. The CDR3 extends over 15 amino acids. The CDR3 nucleotides are TGTGCCAGCAGTTATTTAGGGCCGGAAAATGAAAAACTGTTTTTT. Residues: CASSYLGPENEKLFF.

J is TRBJ2-2 and V is TRBV11-2; 11 nucleotides agree with TRBD2. The CDR3 has 16 amino acids. J was trimmed by 1 base and V by 5 bases; bases with no gene match: 3. In germline, CDR1 is SGHAT, CDR2 FQNNGV. The CDR3 bases are TGTGCCAGCAGCATGGGACTAGCGGAGAACACCGGGGAGCTGTTTTTT. It is translated as CASSMGLAENTGELFF. The whole variable domain, filled in from reference TRBV11-2 and TRBJ2-2, reads EAGVAQSPRYKIIEKRQSVAFWCNPISGHATLYWYQQILGQGPKLLIQFQNNGVVDDSQLPKDRFSAERLKGVDSTLKIQPAKLEDSAVYLCASSMGLAENTGELFFGEGSRLTVL.

The V and J genes are TRBV30 and TRBJ2-7; no reliable D call. V was trimmed by 7 bases and J by 0 bases, leaving 7 bases between them. CDR3 length: 11 amino acids. From germline, CDR1 is GTSNPN and CDR2 SVGIG (reference sequence). The CDR3: CASGSSYEQYF. CDR3 bases: TGTGCCTCCGGAAGCTCCTACGAGCAGTACTTC. The full variable domain, completed using reference TRBV30 and TRBJ2-7, is SQTIHQWPATLVQPVGSPLSLECTVEGTSNPNLYWYRQAAGRGLQLLFYSVGIGQISSEVPQNLSASRPQDRQFILSSKKLLLSDSGFYLCASGSSYEQYFGPGTRLTVT.

This clone was observed a handful of times. This sequence joins TRBV6-6 and TRBJ1-3, with D possibly being TRBD1 (5 bases). The V gene's germline CDR1 is MNHNY and CDR2 SVGAGI (reference sequence). The V and J ends lost 7 bases and 3 bases respectively, with 16 bases between them. This CDR3 spans 15 amino acids. CDR3 region: CASNFRRGLGNTIYF. For the CDR3, the DNA is TGTGCCAGCAATTTTAGGAGGGGTCTTGGAAACACCATATATTTT.

The V call is TRBV4-1, the J call TRBJ1-1; no clear D gene. The CDR3 length is 16 residues. Germline loops: CDR1 MGHRA, CDR2 YSYEKL. Trimming shortened V by 5 bases and J by 2 bases, and 18 bases separated the two germline ends. CDR3 nucleotides: TGCGCCAGCAGCTCTCGGGCCGTCTCCGGAAACACTGAAGCTTTCTTT. It is translated as CASSSRAVSGNTEAFF.

The chain links TRBV19 to TRBJ2-1, with 8 positions matching TRBD2. CDR3 length equals 15 residues. Losses at the gene ends were 7 bases for V and 4 bases for J; bases not matched to a gene: 9. Germline V lookup: CDR1 LNHDA, CDR2 SQIVND (reference sequence). This CDR3 reads CASTFTSGTYNEQFF. The CDR3 DNA reads TGTGCCAGTACCTTTACTAGCGGCACTTACAATGAGCAGTTCTTC.

The chain uses TRBV19 and TRBJ2-1; 13 bases are shared with TRBD2. V was clipped by 6 bases and J by 9 bases; unmatched bases: 5. CDR1 is LNHDA, CDR2 SQIVND, per germline (reference sequence). The CDR3 contains 14 residues. In DNA form, the CDR3 reads TGTGCCAGTAGGACTAGCGGGGGGATTGGTGAGCAGTTCTTC. Amino acids: CASRTSGGIGEQFF.

V usage is TRBV5-1 and J usage is TRBJ2-7, with 7 bases matching TRBD1. Germline trimming cut 4 bases from V and 4 bases from J; bases unmatched to any gene: 11. This CDR3 is built from 15 residues. Germline CDR1 is SGHRS and CDR2 is YFSETQ. CDR3 nucleotide sequence: TGCGCCAGCAGCCCGACCGGGACAGACCTATACGAGCAGTACTTC. The encoded protein is CASSPTGTDLYEQYF.

This clone appeared a few times. The chain combines TRBV9 with TRBJ1-2; 7 bases are shared with TRBD1. V was clipped by 3 bases and J by 4 bases; unmatched bases: 6. Germline values: CDR1 SGDLS, CDR2 YYNGEE. The CDR3 consists of 14 residues. CDR3 in DNA: TGTGCCAGCAGCGCCATAACAGGGGTCTATGGCTACACCTTC. It translates to CASSAITGVYGYTF. Looking up the rest from reference TRBV9 and TRBJ1-2 gives the full variable domain: DSGVTQTPKHLITATGQRVTLRCSPRSGDLSVYWYQQSLDQGLQFLIQYYNGEERAKGNILERFSAQQFPDLHSELNLSSLELGDSALYFCASSAITGVYGYTFGSGTRLTVV.

The J gene is TRBJ2-1, the V gene TRBV12-5; no definite D call. V was trimmed by 5 bases and J by 3 bases, leaving 5 bases between them. CDR3 length: 12 amino acids. Germline loops: CDR1 LGHNT, CDR2 FRNRAP. CDR3: CASGQDYNEQFF. CDR3 coding DNA: TGTGCTAGTGGTCAGGACTACAATGAGCAGTTCTTC. The whole variable domain, remainder taken from reference TRBV12-5 and TRBJ2-1, is DARVTQTPRHKVTEMGQEVTMRCQPILGHNTVFWYRQTMMQGLELLAYFRNRAPLDDSGMPKDRFSAEMPDATLATLKIQPSEPRDSAVYFCASGQDYNEQFFGPGTRLTVL.

The chain combines TRBV4-3 with TRBJ2-1, with 8 positions matching TRBD2. The V gene's germline CDR1 is LGHNA and CDR2 YSLEER. After removal of 5 bases from V and 7 bases from J, the junction contained 10 bases not matched to a gene. This CDR3 has 15 amino acids. The CDR3 here is CASSAGRGGTNEQFF. CDR3 in DNA: TGCGCCAGCAGCGCAGGCCGGGGGGGGACTAATGAGCAGTTCTTC.

The chain links TRBV5-4 to TRBJ2-5, with 7 bases lining up with TRBD2. Trimming cost V 4 bases and J 12 bases; bases outside gene matches: 6. Looked up from germline, CDR1 is SGHNT and CDR2 is YYREEE (reference sequence). The CDR3 spans 11 residues. The CDR3, as DNA: TGTGCCAGCAGCACCTCCGGGACTAAGTACTTC. Translating it yields CASSTSGTKYF. The full variable domain, in which reference TRBV5-4 and TRBJ2-5 provide the parts outside the CDR3, is ETGVTQSPTHLIKTRGQQVTLRCSSQSGHNTVSWYQQALGQGPQFIFQYYREEENGRGNFPPRFSGLQFPNYSSELNVNALELDDSALYLCASSTSGTKYFGPGTRLLVL.

The V gene is TRBV5-1, the J gene TRBJ2-3; D may be TRBD1 or TRBD2 (5 bases each). CDR1 is SGHRS and CDR2 is YFSETQ in the germline V gene. V lost 5 bases to trimming and J lost 2 bases, with 24 bases between them. CDR3 length equals 18 residues. In DNA, the CDR3 is TGCGCCAGCAGGGGGCGCTTCGAGGGAAAAGAGCCCACAGATACGCAGTATTTT. This translates into CASRGRFEGKEPTDTQYF.

The genes are TRBV29-1 and TRBJ2-1, with 7 bases aligning to TRBD2. The CDR3 loop spans 14 amino acids. The ends lost 4 bases at V and 8 bases at J; junction bases unmatched: 11. CDR1 is SQVTM and CDR2 is ANQGSEA in the germline V gene. Here the CDR3 DNA reads TGCAGCGTTGGGTTTAGCGGGTTAGCCCATGAGCAGTTCTTC. Amino acid sequence: CSVGFSGLAHEQFF.